Given below is one T cell receptor (beta chain) in context. Per the study methods: The authors estimated nucleated cell counts from reference gene primer amplification. Assay used: immunoSEQ multiplex PCR; TCRdb lists only in-frame clones, some missing. V, J and clone size are those of that table, while D and trimming were read from the DNA. The sample shows 59,000 or so clones, 81% of them seen only once. The CDR3 has 13 amino acids. The germline V gene encodes CDR1 MNHEY and CDR2 SMNVEV (reference sequence). V was shortened by 3 bases and J by 1 base, with 6 bases between the two germline ends. The source of the sample is a study of blood T cell repertoires in COVID-19. Study at large: COVID-19 samples, acute and convalescent, were from the United States, Italy and Spain. The cDNA or gDNA used as material had been derived from T cells, B-cell-depleted T cells, or PBMCs.

This rearrangement joins TRBV27 to TRBJ2-5, with D possibly being TRBD2 (5 bases). This clonotype originated in a woman of 80 years or more with active or convalescent COVID-19. Sequencing input: peripheral blood. The CDR3 protein is CASSFGIQETQYF. Here the CDR3 DNA reads TGTGCCAGCAGTTTCGGGATCCAAGAGACCCAGTACTTC.